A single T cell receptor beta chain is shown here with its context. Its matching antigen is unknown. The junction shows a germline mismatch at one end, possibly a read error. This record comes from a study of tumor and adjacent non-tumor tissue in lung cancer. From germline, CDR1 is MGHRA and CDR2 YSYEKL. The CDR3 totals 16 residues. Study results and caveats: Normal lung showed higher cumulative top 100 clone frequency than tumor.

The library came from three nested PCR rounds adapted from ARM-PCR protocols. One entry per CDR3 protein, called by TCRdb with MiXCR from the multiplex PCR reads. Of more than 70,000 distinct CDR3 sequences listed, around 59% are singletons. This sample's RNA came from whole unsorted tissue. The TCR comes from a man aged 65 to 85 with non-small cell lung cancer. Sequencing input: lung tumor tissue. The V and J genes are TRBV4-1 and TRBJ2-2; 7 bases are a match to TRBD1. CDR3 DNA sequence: TGCGCCAGTAGCCAACGCCGGGACAGTCACACCGGGGAGCTGTTTTTT. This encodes CASSQRRDSHTGELFF.